One sample yielded the 28 T cell receptor beta chains listed below, sequenced in a study of post-analysis software for immune sequencing data. General study results and limits: In patients, five TRBV segments were more frequent than in controls, with TRBV5-6, TRBV5-1 and TRBV20-1 among them.

Built from TCR beta cDNA, the libraries had unique molecular identifiers in them. TCRdb fed the PCR reads into MiXCR, producing one record per CDR3 protein. The data show approximately 630,000 distinct CDR3 sequences, around 64% seen once. Their antigens remain unidentified. The sequenced material came from blood. All receptors come from a girl under 10 years old with multiple sclerosis.

This sequence joins TRBV12-3 or TRBV12-4 and TRBJ2-3, with 11 bases that match TRBD2. The CDR3 totals 16 residues. The V gene end was trimmed by 6 bases and the J gene end by 2 bases; junction bases not matched to a gene: 7. The CDR3 bases are TGTGCCAGCAGCTTCTTGACTAGCGGGAACACAGATACGCAGTATTTT. Its protein is CASSFLTSGNTDTQYF.

V and J are TRBV10-1 and TRBJ2-1; a weak D match, TRBD2 (5 bases). This CDR3 spans 16 amino acids. The germline V gene encodes CDR1 WNHNN and CDR2 SYGVQD (reference sequence). Trimming pared 2 bases from V and 2 bases from J, leaving 13 bases between. CDR3 in amino acids: CASSEDLAGPYNEQFF. The CDR3 nucleotides are TGCGCCAGCAGTGAGGATCTTGCGGGCCCCTACAATGAGCAGTTCTTC.

The rearrangement joins TRBV11-2 to TRBJ2-1; D is possibly TRBD1 (6 bases). The CDR3 totals 15 residues. In germline, CDR1 is SGHAT, CDR2 FQNNGV. V was shortened by 3 bases and J by 4 bases, with 13 bases between the two germline ends. CDR3 sequence reads: CASSFERGSYNEQFF. DNA of the CDR3: TGTGCCAGCAGCTTCGAGAGGGGGTCTTACAATGAGCAGTTCTTC.

The rearrangement uses TRBV12-3 or TRBV12-4 and TRBJ2-7; possibly TRBD1 or TRBD2 for D (6 bases each). The V end lost 4 bases, the J end lost 0 bases, and 10 bases lay between the germline ends. This CDR3 has 14 residues. The CDR3 protein is CASSSGGSSYEQYF. CDR3 nucleotide sequence: TGTGCCAGCAGTTCCGGGGGCAGCTCCTACGAGCAGTACTTC.

This chain connects TRBV27 to TRBJ1-4, with D unclear. This CDR3 contains 14 residues. Trimming pared 5 bases from V and 8 bases from J, leaving 15 bases between. Germline V gene sequence: CDR1 MNHEY, CDR2 SMNVEV (reference sequence). CDR3 in DNA: TGTGCCAGCAGTCTCGGCCAAAGCGGGGAAAAACTGTTTTTT. It codes for CASSLGQSGEKLFF.

The V and J genes are TRBV30 and TRBJ2-7, with D possibly matching TRBD1 (5 bases). Germline V lookup: CDR1 GTSNPN, CDR2 SVGIG (reference sequence). CDR3 size: 14 residues. V was trimmed by 0 bases and J by 0 bases, leaving 9 bases between them. The CDR3 DNA follows: TGTGCCTGGAGTGTACAGGAGAGCTCCTACGAGCAGTACTTC. The encoded protein is CAWSVQESSYEQYF. Full variable domain (outside the CDR3, taken from reference TRBV30 and TRBJ2-7): SQTIHQWPATLVQPVGSPLSLECTVEGTSNPNLYWYRQAAGRGLQLLFYSVGIGQISSEVPQNLSASRPQDRQFILSSKKLLLSDSGFYLCAWSVQESSYEQYFGPGTRLTVT.

This clonotype was observed once. An end of the junction differs from the germline gene, which may be a read error. The chain couples TRBV7-2 to TRBJ2-1, with TRBD1 matching over 7 bases. CDR1 SGHTA and CDR2 FQGNSA come from the germline V gene. The CDR3 totals 17 residues. The CDR3 sequence: CAGSPGLGTARYNEQFF. CDR3 in DNA: TGTGCCGGCAGCCCAGGACTCGGGACAGCGAGATACAATGAGCAGTTCTTC.

V is TRBV20-1 and J is TRBJ2-4; 7 nucleotides align to TRBD2. Matching the DNA end better, TRBJ2-7 makes the J call doubtful. The CDR3 loop spans 13 amino acids. Germline lookup yields CDR1 DFQATT and CDR2 SNEGSKA (reference sequence). DNA of the CDR3: TGCAGTGCCAACTCCCCGGGGGGCTACGAGCAGTACTTC. This encodes CSANSPGGYEQYF.

This clonotype has only a few counts. The gene calls are TRBV6-5 and TRBJ1-1, with 8 positions matching TRBD1. This CDR3 spans 12 amino acids. Trimming took 2 bases from V and 8 from J; bases not matched to a gene: 1. From germline, CDR1 is MNHEY and CDR2 SVGAGI. The CDR3 region has the DNA TGTGCCAGCAGTTACGGACAGGGCGAAGCTTTCTTT. This translates into CASSYGQGEAFF.

This chain connects TRBV20-1 to TRBJ1-5; D remains unclear. Trimming cost V 1 base and J 5 bases, with 15 bases left between them. CDR1 and CDR2 from the germline V gene are DFQATT and SNEGSKA (reference sequence). The CDR3 is 15 amino acids. The DNA of the CDR3 is TGCAGTGCTAGAGCCTCCGGCCCAGTTTATCAGCCCCAGCATTTT. It yields the protein CSARASGPVYQPQHF.

V gene TRBV29-1 combines with J gene TRBJ1-2; 9 nucleotides match TRBD1. J gave up 7 bases and V 4 bases, and 10 bases lay outside the gene matches. This CDR3 region has 14 residues. CDR1 SQVTM and CDR2 ANQGSEA come from the germline V gene. DNA of the CDR3: TGCAGCGTTGTGGTGCCGGGACAGGGTGCTGGCTACACCTTC. Protein sequence: CSVVVPGQGAGYTF.

V gene TRBV15 combines with J gene TRBJ2-1; the match to TRBD1 covers 7 bases. Unmatched junction bases numbered 6, after V lost 1 base and J lost 6 bases. Germline-derived CDR1 and CDR2 are LNHNV and YYDKDF (reference sequence). The CDR3 runs 15 residues. The CDR3 DNA is TGTGCCACCAGCAGAGGACAGGGAACACGCAATGAGCAGTTCTTC. Its protein is CATSRGQGTRNEQFF.

The rearrangement links TRBV3-1 to TRBJ1-1; 10 positions match TRBD1. After removal of 4 bases from V and 0 bases from J, the junction contained 8 bases not matched to a gene. This CDR3 is built from 17 residues. CDR1 and CDR2 from the germline V gene are LGHDT and YNNKEL (reference sequence). CDR3 coding DNA: TGTGCCAGCAGCCCGGGGACAGGGGTTGGGGTGAACACTGAAGCTTTCTTT. Translation gives CASSPGTGVGVNTEAFF. The entire variable domain, with the rest obtained from reference TRBV3-1 and TRBJ1-1, is as follows: DTAVSQTPKYLVTQMGNDKSIKCEQNLGHDTMYWYKQDSKKFLKIMFSYNNKELIINETVPNRFSPKSPDKAHLNLHINSLELGDSAVYFCASSPGTGVGVNTEAFFGQGTRLTVV.

The rearrangement joins TRBV9 to TRBJ2-6; a possible D gene is TRBD2 (5 bases). From germline, CDR1 is SGDLS and CDR2 YYNGEE. V shed 3 bases and J shed 9 bases, with 10 bases lying between them. The CDR3 consists of 13 residues. CDR3 DNA: TGTGCCAGCAGCGAGGGAGCCGACAACGTCCTGACTTTC. Its translation is CASSEGADNVLTF.

Regarding this clonotype: The junction differs from germline at one of its ends, possibly a read error. The V and J genes are TRBV6-2 or TRBV6-3 and TRBJ1-2; tentatively, D is TRBD1 (6 bases). CDR3 length: 15 residues. Per germline, CDR1 MNHEY and CDR2 SVGEGT. In DNA form, the CDR3 reads TGTGCCAGCAGTTCTAACAGGGCAGTAGACTATGACTACACCTTC. Translating it yields CASSSNRAVDYDYTF.

The rearrangement links TRBV25-1 to TRBJ2-1; 11 nucleotides match TRBD2. This CDR3 has 15 amino acids. V was clipped by 3 bases and J by 9 bases; unmatched bases: 7. Germline V gene lookup returns CDR1 MGHDK and CDR2 SYGVNS. CDR3 DNA sequence: TGTGCCAGCAGTGATAGCGGGAGGGCCGGGGGTGAGCAGTTCTTC. Protein: CASSDSGRAGGEQFF.

The chain combines TRBV29-1 with TRBJ2-7; D is ambiguous. Germline CDR1 is SQVTM and CDR2 is ANQGSEA. The CDR3 runs 14 residues. V shed 1 base and J shed 0 bases, with 10 bases lying between them. In nucleotides, the CDR3 is TGCAGCGTTGAAGGGCCCTCGAGCTCCTACGAGCAGTACTTC. Translation gives CSVEGPSSSYEQYF.

This clonotype was observed once. V usage is TRBV4-1 and J usage is TRBJ2-2; 15 positions match TRBD2. This CDR3 has 18 amino acids. V shed 5 bases, J shed 0 bases, and the junction held 4 bases outside the gene matches. CDR1 and CDR2 from the germline V gene are MGHRA and YSYEKL. CDR3 coding DNA: TGCGCCAGCAGCACGTGGACTAGCGGGGGGGCGAACACCGGGGAGCTGTTTTTT. Its translation is CASSTWTSGGANTGELFF.

The CDR3 DNA follows: TGTGCCAGCAGCGGGGCCGCGGCCAACGTCCTGACTTTC. Residues: CASSGAAANVLTF. The chain uses TRBV7-6 and TRBJ2-6; tentative D call: TRBD1 (5 bases). CDR1 SGHVS and CDR2 FNYEAQ come from the germline V gene. This CDR3 is built from 13 residues. V lost 5 bases, J lost 6 bases, and 8 bases lay in between. The full variable domain, completed using reference TRBV7-6 and TRBJ2-6, is GAGVSQSPRYKVTKRGQDVALRCDPISGHVSLYWYRQALGQGPEFLTYFNYEAQQDKSGLPNDRFSAERPEGSISTLTIQRTEQRDSAMYRCASSGAAANVLTFGAGSRLTVL.

This chain connects TRBV20-1 to TRBJ2-3; 7 bases match TRBD2. The J segment lost 2 bases and the V segment lost 4 bases, leaving 6 bases of the junction unmatched. The V gene's germline CDR1 is DFQATT and CDR2 SNEGSKA (reference sequence). The CDR3 loop spans 14 amino acids. CDR3 in amino acids: CSATRLAVTDTQYF. The DNA of the CDR3 is TGCAGTGCTACCCGACTAGCAGTCACAGATACGCAGTATTTT.

The chain joins TRBV27 to TRBJ1-2; D gene ambiguous. Germline V lookup: CDR1 MNHEY, CDR2 SMNVEV (reference sequence). The ends were cut back, 5 bases at V and 5 bases at J, with 18 bases in the middle. CDR3 size: 15 residues. CDR3 residues: CASSRMPGSTYGYTF. For the CDR3, the DNA is TGTGCCAGCAGTCGGATGCCGGGGTCTACTTATGGCTACACCTTC.

This clonotype was detected only a few times. The genes are TRBV6-6 and TRBJ2-7, with 7 bases matching TRBD1. The CDR3 runs to 14 residues. Trimming took 5 bases from V and 3 from J; bases not matched to a gene: 7. From germline, CDR1 is MNHNY and CDR2 SVGAGI (reference sequence). CDR3: CASSARQGYYEQYF. The DNA for the CDR3 is TGTGCCAGCAGTGCCCGACAGGGTTACTACGAGCAGTACTTC.

This clonotype was seen only once. The V call is TRBV7-9, the J call TRBJ2-5; TRBD2 matches 10 bases. This CDR3 has 15 residues. Looked up from germline, CDR1 is SEHNR and CDR2 is FQNEAQ (reference sequence). J was trimmed by 5 bases and V by 1 base; bases with no gene match: 4. The CDR3 reads CASSLVRAGGETQYF. The CDR3 DNA is TGTGCCAGCAGCTTAGTACGAGCGGGAGGGGAGACCCAGTACTTC.

The gene calls are TRBV20-1 and TRBJ2-7; TRBD2 matches at 11 bases. Germline loops: CDR1 DFQATT, CDR2 SNEGSKA (reference sequence). This CDR3 spans 14 amino acids. V dropped 4 bases and J dropped 0; count of bases not matched to a gene: 2. CDR3 coding DNA: TGCAGTGCTACTACTAGCGGGGGCTCCTACGAGCAGTACTTC. Translating gives CSATTSGGSYEQYF.

This clonotype has just one count. This sequence joins TRBV11-2 and TRBJ2-7, with a possible D match to TRBD1 (5 bases). CDR1 is SGHAT, CDR2 FQNNGV, per germline. The CDR3 runs 19 residues. The ends were cut back, 0 bases at V and 0 bases at J, with 21 bases in the middle. The CDR3 bases are TGTGCCAGCAGCTTAGATTTATTTAAAGGACACCGTAGCTCCTACGAGCAGTACTTC. It yields the protein CASSLDLFKGHRSSYEQYF.

A few counts support this clonotype. The chain employs TRBV29-1 and TRBJ2-7; D is ambiguous. In germline, CDR1 is SQVTM, CDR2 ANQGSEA. V lost 7 bases, J lost 1 base, and 11 bases lay in between. CDR3 length: 12 residues. CDR3 region: CSAVVNSYEQYF. DNA for the CDR3: TGCAGCGCAGTCGTTAATTCCTACGAGCAGTACTTC.

This clonotype was detected a few times. This chain connects TRBV5-1 to TRBJ2-1, with TRBD2 identical over 12 bases. The CDR3 has 16 amino acids. Germline CDR1 reads SGHRS; CDR2 reads YFSETQ. V lost 2 bases and J lost 8; bases outside the gene matches: 8. The CDR3 reads CASSFTGTSGLDEQFF. The CDR3 DNA sequence: TGCGCCAGCAGCTTCACCGGGACTAGCGGGTTGGATGAGCAGTTCTTC. Looking up the rest from reference TRBV5-1 and TRBJ2-1 gives the full variable domain: KAGVTQTPRYLIKTRGQQVTLSCSPISGHRSVSWYQQTPGQGLQFLFEYFSETQRNKGNFPGRFSGRQFSNSRSEMNVSTLELGDSALYLCASSFTGTSGLDEQFFGPGTRLTVL.

The CDR3: CASRRTGITYEQYF. Here the CDR3 DNA reads TGTGCCAGCAGGCGGACAGGTATTACCTACGAGCAGTACTTC. The chain uses TRBV6-1 and TRBJ2-7; TRBD1 aligns across 7 bases. CDR1 is MNHNS and CDR2 is SASEGT in the germline V gene. The CDR3 is made up of 14 amino acids. Germline trimming cut 6 bases from V and 2 bases from J; bases unmatched to any gene: 7.